The TCR beta chain under discussion was sequenced for a study of blood T cells in healthy people across ages. With a J-beta primer mix and a sample-barcoded 5' primer, a second PCR ran roughly 6 to 12 cycles. From each sample, at least 2.5 million paired-end reads containing CDR3 were obtained. TCRdb re-called the 5' RACE reads with MiXCR, one entry per CDR3 protein. The profile shows hundreds of thousands of distinct CDR3 sequences, around 28% of them singletons. The CDR3 runs to 15 residues. The germline V gene encodes CDR1 WSHSY and CDR2 SAAADI. Of note for this clonotype: Being one base from a much bigger clone, this may be a read error.

This chain joins TRBV10-2 and TRBJ2-3; 8 nucleotides align to TRBD1. This TCR came from a woman older than 75 in good health. The sequenced sample was blood. The CDR3 DNA sequence: TGCGCCAGCAGTGATCGACAGGGGCGAGAAGATGCGCAGTATTTT. Amino acids: CASSDRQGREDAQYF.